The clone carrying this TCR beta chain was seen only a few times. Its specificity is unknown. This entry comes from a study of PD-1 blockade in classical Hodgkin lymphoma. Unmatched junction bases numbered 15, after V lost 2 bases and J lost 15 bases. Germline-derived CDR1 and CDR2 are MNHNY and SVGAGI (reference sequence). The CDR3 covers 15 residues. Sample time point: cycle 4 day 1 (C4D1), after about 6 weeks of nivolumab. Each patient relapsed following autologous stem cell transplantation, and prior brentuximab vedotin exposure differed. Complete response, partial response or progressive disease made up the best responses. Libraries were prepared by immunoSEQ multiplex PCR; TCRdb keeps only in-frame clonotypes and omits some of them. The data show 6,500 to 7,000 clones, with approximately 86% seen just once and roughly 45% held by the top ten. Study results and caveats: CD4+ TCR diversity rose significantly by C4D1, and CD8+ TCR diversity did not. Complete responders' diversity at baseline resembled that of newly diagnosed patients. The study reported lower baseline TCR diversity in newly diagnosed patients than in healthy donors.

This chain joins TRBV6-6 and TRBJ1-3, with 8 bases fitting TRBD1. The TCR sequence derives from a human donor with classical Hodgkin lymphoma. The source material was peripheral blood mononuclear cells (PBMCs), sampled before the fourth cycle of nivolumab. The CDR3 DNA reads as TGTGCCAGCAGTTACGACAGGAACCCTGGGGACAGGCCATATTTT. Amino acid sequence: CASSYDRNPGDRPYF.